Shown below are 12 T cell receptor beta chains from a single sample sequenced in a study of response to subunit inactivated influenza vaccine. From the RT-PCR reads, TCRdb called clonotypes with MiXCR, one entry per CDR3 protein. Of roughly 570,000 distinct CDR3 sequences in the sample, 13% to 15% were seen once. Sequences were derived from PBMCs from blood, sampled 11 to 12 days after vaccination. These receptors were taken from a man in his fifties who received an inactivated influenza vaccine.

This clonotype was detected only a few times. The chain couples TRBV10-3 to TRBJ2-7, with 9 bases lining up with TRBD1. Germline assignment: CDR1 ENHRY and CDR2 SYGVKD. V dropped 4 bases and J dropped 0; count of bases not matched to a gene: 1. CDR3 length equals 14 residues. The CDR3 DNA reads as TGTGCCATCAGTGGGGGACAGGGCTCCTACGAGCAGTACTTC. Translating it yields CAISGGQGSYEQYF.

The table lists this clonotype with a few counts. The chain carries TRBV11-2 and TRBJ2-7; 9 nucleotides match TRBD2. Germline lookup yields CDR1 SGHAT and CDR2 FQNNGV. After removal of 2 bases from V and 1 base from J, the junction contained 15 bases not matched to a gene. The CDR3 runs to 19 residues. Here the CDR3 DNA reads TGTGCCAGCAGCTTAAGTCGGAGCGCCTGGCGGGAGGGATCCTACGAGCAGTACTTC. Translating it yields CASSLSRSAWREGSYEQYF.

This clonotype was observed many times. The chain uses TRBV20-1 and TRBJ2-3, with a tentative D call TRBD2 (7 bases). V was shortened by 3 bases and J by 4 bases, with 20 bases between the two germline ends. This CDR3 region has 16 residues. Germline V gives CDR1 DFQATT, CDR2 SNEGSKA (reference sequence). Here the CDR3 reads CSASGGPSGGADTQYF. The CDR3 DNA reads as TGCAGTGCTAGCGGGGGGCCCTCGGGAGGCGCAGATACGCAGTATTTT.

Only a few counts were recorded for this clonotype. V gene TRBV24-1 combines with J gene TRBJ2-2; D is uncertain. Deletions cut 3 bases from V and 0 bases from J, with 13 bases between. CDR1 is KGHDR and CDR2 is SFDVKD in the germline V gene. The CDR3 contains 17 residues. Written as DNA, the CDR3 is TGTGCCACCAGTGATGCAGCCGGCACCTCGAACACCGGGGAGCTGTTTTTT. Encoded protein: CATSDAAGTSNTGELFF.

There are a few counts of this clonotype. The chain recombines TRBV6-5 with TRBJ2-7; the D call may be TRBD1 or TRBD2 (5 bases each). The germline V and J ends were trimmed by 7 bases and 6 bases, with 13 bases remaining between them. CDR1 and CDR2 (germline): MNHEY, SVGAGI. The CDR3 length is 12 residues. Here the CDR3 DNA reads TGTGCCAGCACGAGTTTTGGGGGCGAGCAGTACTTC. As protein: CASTSFGGEQYF.

On this clonotype itself: Its ends do not fully match the called genes, so a read error is possible. Here the CDR3 reads CASSESSGDNKTQYF. Here the CDR3 DNA reads TGCGCCAGCAGTGAATCTAGCGGGGACAATAAGACCCAGTACTTC. V and J are TRBV23-1 and TRBJ2-5; 9 bases are a match to TRBD2. TRBV23-1 falls under the ORF class, with uncertain function. The CDR3 spans 15 residues.

This chain links TRBV5-1 with TRBJ2-3; 7 bases are shared with TRBD1. The junction had 5 bases not matched to a gene; V was cut back by 1 base and J by 6 bases. This CDR3 is built from 14 residues. CDR1 is SGHRS and CDR2 is YFSETQ in the germline V gene. The CDR3 region has the DNA TGCGCCAGCAGCTTGAACGACAGGGCTGATACGCAGTATTTT. The encoded protein is CASSLNDRADTQYF.

Comment on this clonotype: A much bigger clone sits one base away, suggesting this may be a read error. This rearrangement joins TRBV7-9 to TRBJ2-4; maybe TRBD2 (6 bases). The CDR3 is made up of 15 amino acids. CDR1 is SEHNR, CDR2 FQNEAQ, per germline (reference sequence). The CDR3, as DNA: TGTGCCATCAGCTTGCTGGGGGGTACCAAAAACATTCAGTACTTC. This translates into CAISLLGGTKNIQYF.

This clonotype has a handful of counts. The chain carries TRBV11-1 and TRBJ2-2; D call uncertain. CDR3 length: 15 residues. Trimming pared 1 base from V and 7 bases from J, leaving 13 bases between. Germline V gene lookup returns CDR1 SGHAT and CDR2 FQDESV (reference sequence). In DNA, the CDR3 is TGTGCCAGCAGCTTAGTTGCCTCTTCGAACGGGGAGCTGTTTTTT. Translated: CASSLVASSNGELFF. Looking up the rest from reference TRBV11-1 and TRBJ2-2 gives the full variable domain: EAEVAQSPRYKITEKSQAVAFWCDPISGHATLYWYRQILGQGPELLVQFQDESVVDDSQLPKDRFSAERLKGVDSTLKIQPAELGDSAMYLCASSLVASSNGELFFGEGSRLTVL.

This chain joins TRBV24-1 and TRBJ2-1; D is possibly TRBD1 or TRBD2 (7 bases each). The V gene lost 0 bases and the J gene lost 8 bases, with 16 bases spanning the gap. This CDR3 is built from 16 residues. Germline assignment: CDR1 KGHDR and CDR2 SFDVKD. The CDR3 sequence is CATSDLARGGSDEQFF. The CDR3 DNA reads as TGTGCCACCAGTGATTTGGCCAGGGGGGGTAGCGATGAGCAGTTCTTC.

This clonotype has a count of ten or more. The chain employs TRBV12-3 or TRBV12-4 and TRBJ1-2; D remains ambiguous. The germline V and J ends were trimmed by 0 bases and 4 bases, with 9 bases remaining between them. This CDR3 is built from 14 residues. The CDR3 DNA reads as TGTGCCAGCAGTTTAGCGGCCTCAGGCTATGGCTACACCTTC. It yields the protein CASSLAASGYGYTF.

The gene calls are TRBV28 and TRBJ2-3; 8 bases map to TRBD2. The length of the CDR3 is 14 residues. Germline CDR1 reads MDHEN; CDR2 reads SYDVKM. The junction had 9 bases not matched to a gene; V was cut back by 7 bases and J by 6 bases. In nucleotides, the CDR3 is TGTGCCAGCACCAGCGGGGGCCTCGGGGATACGCAGTATTTT. Encoded protein: CASTSGGLGDTQYF.